This T cell receptor (beta chain) was identified during a study of blood T cell repertoires in COVID-19. Study information: Donors in the United States, Italy and Spain gave samples during acute or convalescent COVID-19. The analysed material was cDNA or gDNA that came from T cells, B-cell-depleted T cells, or PBMCs.

How the authors handled the data: From reference gene primer amplification, estimates of nucleated cell counts were derived. Produced via immunoSEQ multiplex PCR; TCRdb's table is partial and in-frame only. Clone size and V and J calls were adopted from that table, with D and trimming inferred from the DNA. The data show 200,000 to 250,000 clones, roughly 80% seen once. The specimen sequenced was peripheral blood. The source of this sequence is a woman aged 18 to 35 with acute or convalescent COVID-19.

The CDR3, as DNA: TGTGCCAGCAGTTTATCCCCCCGAGGGGCGGGAGCGCTTTATGAGCAGTTCTTC. Translation: CASSLSPRGAGALYEQFF. The genes are TRBV28 and TRBJ2-1; 7 positions match TRBD2. Germline V lookup: CDR1 MDHEN, CDR2 SYDVKM. The CDR3 totals 18 residues. V lost 1 base to trimming and J lost 8 bases; unmatched junction nucleotides: 17.